These 18 T cell receptor beta chains share one sample of origin, sequenced in a study of cytomegalovirus exposure and HLA in healthy donors. PCR was performed using 60 Vbeta and 13 Jbeta primers. The data were produced by immunoSEQ multiplex PCR, yet TCRdb's version contains in-frame clones alone and is incomplete. The table records 140,000 to 150,000 clones, 65% to 80% of them present only once. Sequencing used PBMCs. These receptors were collected from a male donor in good health and CMV-seronegative.

V is TRBV5-4 and J is TRBJ2-3; D is possibly TRBD2 (5 bases). Trimming shortened V by 4 bases and J by 6 bases, and 12 bases separated the two germline ends. The CDR3 loop spans 13 amino acids. Looked up from germline, CDR1 is SGHNT and CDR2 is YYREEE (reference sequence). CDR3 loop: CASSPGGADTQYF. The CDR3 DNA reads as TGTGCCAGCAGCCCCGGAGGAGCCGATACGCAGTATTTT.

This clone has just one count. The chain's CDR3 is CASSFDRDFYNEQFF. The CDR3 bases are TGTGCCAGCAGTTTTGACAGGGATTTCTACAATGAGCAGTTCTTC. The gene calls are TRBV6-6 and TRBJ2-1; 7 bases fit TRBD1. The V segment lost 4 bases and the J segment 3 bases; nucleotides outside the gene matches: 6. Germline CDR1 MNHNY, CDR2 SVGAGI (reference sequence). This CDR3 is 15 amino acids long.

This clone has more than one count but fewer than ten. The chain uses TRBV10-3 and TRBJ2-5; a possible D gene is TRBD1 (6 bases). The CDR3 has 12 amino acids. V was trimmed by 6 bases and J by 5 bases, leaving 10 bases between them. Per the germline V gene, CDR1 is ENHRY and CDR2 is SYGVKD. CDR3 bases: TGTGCCATCAGCGTCACAGGGGAGACCCAGTACTTC. Translating it yields CAISVTGETQYF.

This chain links TRBV10-2 with TRBJ1-1, with D possibly being TRBD1 (5 bases). CDR1 and CDR2 (germline): WSHSY, SAAADI. Trimming removed 5 bases from V and 1 base from J, with 11 bases in between. The CDR3 consists of 14 residues. In DNA, the CDR3 is TGCGCCAGCAGTAATCTAGGGGCGAACACTGAAGCTTTCTTT. This translates into CASSNLGANTEAFF.

The V gene is TRBV5-1, the J gene TRBJ1-2, with TRBD1 as a possible D gene (6 bases). The ends were cut back, 4 bases at V and 6 bases at J, with 13 bases in the middle. This CDR3 spans 13 amino acids. The germline V gene has CDR1 SGHRS and CDR2 YFSETQ. This chain's CDR3 is CASSIGGSNGYTF. In nucleotides, the CDR3 is TGCGCCAGCAGCATAGGGGGTAGTAATGGCTACACCTTC.

This clone was found once. The junction departs from germline at one end; a sequencing error may be responsible. The gene calls are TRBV7-7 and TRBJ2-2; D may be TRBD1 (5 bases). Germline CDR1 is SSHAT and CDR2 is FNYEAQ (reference sequence). The CDR3 is 14 residues long. This CDR3 reads CASSPGLNGGELFF. The DNA for the CDR3 is TGTGCTAGCAGCCCAGGGTTAAACGGCGGGGAGCTGTTTTTT.

The chain combines TRBV4-3 with TRBJ1-2, with TRBD1 identical over 7 bases. The V and J ends lost 1 base and 3 bases, in that order; junction bases with no gene match: 2. The CDR3 runs to 14 residues. Per germline, CDR1 LGHNA and CDR2 YSLEER. The CDR3 loop is CASSQAGGYYGYTF. For the CDR3, the DNA is TGCGCCAGCAGCCAAGCAGGGGGGTACTATGGCTACACCTTC.

CDR3 protein: CASSLGGTGGWTDTQYF. The CDR3 region has the DNA TGTGCCAGCAGCTTGGGTGGGACGGGGGGGTGGACAGATACGCAGTATTTT. V is TRBV5-4 and J is TRBJ2-3, with 8 bases matching TRBD2. The CDR3 has 17 residues. Trimming removed 0 bases from V and 3 bases from J; junction bases left unmatched: 9. CDR1 and CDR2 (germline): SGHNT, YYREEE (reference sequence).

A remark on this clone: At one boundary the junction diverges from the germline segment, which might be a read error. The chain joins TRBV19 to TRBJ2-6, with D tentatively TRBD1 (5 bases). The V gene's germline CDR1 is LNHDA and CDR2 SQIVND (reference sequence). This CDR3 contains 16 residues. The DNA for the CDR3 is TGTGCCAGTAGTATGGGAAGGGGCTCTGGGGCCAACGGCCTGACTTTC. Protein product: CASSMGRGSGANGLTF. The full variable domain, its missing parts supplied by reference TRBV19 and TRBJ2-6, is DGGITQSPKYLFRKEGQNVTLSCEQNLNHDAMYWYRQDPGQGLRLIYYSQIVNDFQKGDIAEGYSVSREKKESFPLTVTSAQKNPTAFYLCASSMGRGSGANGLTFGAGSRLTVL.

The rearrangement uses TRBV4-3 and TRBJ2-1, with D perhaps matching TRBD2 (6 bases). With 0 bases removed from V and 9 bases from J, the gap between germline ends came to 18 bases. Germline CDR1 LGHNA, CDR2 YSLEER. The CDR3 totals 16 residues. Here the CDR3 reads CASSQEPRQGGGEQFF. The CDR3 region has the DNA TGCGCCAGCAGCCAAGAACCTAGGCAGGGAGGTGGTGAGCAGTTCTTC.

The genes are TRBV29-1 and TRBJ2-2, with TRBD2 identical over 7 bases. Germline V lookup: CDR1 SQVTM, CDR2 ANQGSEA. V dropped 7 bases and J dropped 0; count of bases not matched to a gene: 5. This CDR3 spans 14 amino acids. CDR3: CSGSSGANTGELFF. CDR3 bases: TGCAGCGGTTCTAGCGGAGCGAACACCGGGGAGCTGTTTTTT.

The CDR3: CASNRGQTSYGEQFF. In DNA form, the CDR3 reads TGTGCCAGCAACCGAGGACAGACCTCCTACGGTGAGCAGTTCTTC. J is TRBJ2-1 and V is TRBV27; TRBD1 might be the D (6 bases). V was shortened by 7 bases and J by 9 bases, with 22 bases between the two germline ends. This CDR3 contains 15 residues. The germline CDR1 and CDR2 sequences are MNHEY and SMNVEV (reference sequence).

The J gene is TRBJ1-3, the V gene TRBV30, with a tentative D call TRBD1 (5 bases). CDR3 length: 13 amino acids. From germline, CDR1 is GTSNPN and CDR2 SVGIG (reference sequence). The CDR3 loop is CVVGGLTGNTIYF. DNA for the CDR3: TGTGTCGTTGGGGGACTAACTGGAAACACCATATATTTT.

The V and J genes are TRBV25-1 and TRBJ2-2, with 8 bases lining up with TRBD1. The V segment lost 6 bases and the J segment 3 bases; nucleotides outside the gene matches: 3. CDR1 and CDR2 from the germline V gene are MGHDK and SYGVNS. The CDR3 covers 14 residues. Here the CDR3 reads CASRQGGYTGELFF. The CDR3 DNA reads as TGTGCCAGCAGACAGGGGGGCTACACCGGGGAGCTGTTTTTT.

This chain links TRBV27 with TRBJ2-6, with D unresolved. Germline loops: CDR1 MNHEY, CDR2 SMNVEV (reference sequence). V was clipped by 6 bases and J by 0 bases, with 9 bases between them. The CDR3 totals 15 residues. CDR3 residues: CASSLRGSGANVLTF. The CDR3 DNA is TGTGCCAGCAGCCTCCGCGGCTCTGGGGCCAACGTCCTGACTTTC.

The chain links TRBV4-1 to TRBJ2-5; 7 positions match TRBD2. The CDR3 consists of 15 residues. Per germline, CDR1 MGHRA and CDR2 YSYEKL. V lost 4 bases to trimming and J lost 4 bases; unmatched junction nucleotides: 9. CDR3 nucleotides: TGCGCCAGCAGCCCCTGGTGGGAGGGCCGAGAGACCCAGTACTTC. Translated, it gives CASSPWWEGRETQYF.

This chain joins TRBV9 and TRBJ1-1, with D possibly TRBD1 on 6 matching bases. V lost 0 bases and J 6 bases, leaving 24 bases between the germline ends. Per the germline V gene, CDR1 is SGDLS and CDR2 is YYNGEE. The CDR3 loop spans 18 amino acids. The CDR3 spells CASSVEQPGSGEEPEAFF. CDR3 sequence (DNA): TGTGCCAGCAGCGTAGAGCAGCCCGGGTCAGGGGAAGAACCTGAAGCTTTCTTT.

This CDR3 is CASSLQGAKGTDTQYF. The DNA of the CDR3 is TGTGCCAGCAGCTTACAGGGGGCGAAAGGTACAGATACGCAGTATTTT. V gene TRBV7-3 combines with J gene TRBJ2-3; 8 bases are shared with TRBD1. V lost 2 bases and J lost 3; bases outside the gene matches: 7. There are 16 residues in the CDR3. Per the germline V gene, CDR1 is SGHTA and CDR2 is FQGTGA.